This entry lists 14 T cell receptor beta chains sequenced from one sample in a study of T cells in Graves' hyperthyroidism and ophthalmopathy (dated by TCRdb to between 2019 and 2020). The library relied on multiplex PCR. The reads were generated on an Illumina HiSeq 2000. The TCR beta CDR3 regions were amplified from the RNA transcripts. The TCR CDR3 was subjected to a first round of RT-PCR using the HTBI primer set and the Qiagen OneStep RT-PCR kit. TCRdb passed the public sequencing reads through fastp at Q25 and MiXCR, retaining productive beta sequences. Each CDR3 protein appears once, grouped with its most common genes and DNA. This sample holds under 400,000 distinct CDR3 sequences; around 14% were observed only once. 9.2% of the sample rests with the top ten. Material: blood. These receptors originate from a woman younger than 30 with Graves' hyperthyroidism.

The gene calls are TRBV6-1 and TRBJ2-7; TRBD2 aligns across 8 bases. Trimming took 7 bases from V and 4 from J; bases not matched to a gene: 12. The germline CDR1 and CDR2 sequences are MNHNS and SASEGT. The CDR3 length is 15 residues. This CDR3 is CASIPPGGGDYEQYF. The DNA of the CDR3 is TGTGCCAGCATTCCCCCCGGGGGGGGGGATTACGAGCAGTACTTC.

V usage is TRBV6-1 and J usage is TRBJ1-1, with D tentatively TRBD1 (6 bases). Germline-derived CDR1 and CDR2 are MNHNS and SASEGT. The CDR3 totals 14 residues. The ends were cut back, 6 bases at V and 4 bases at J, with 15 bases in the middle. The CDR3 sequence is CASSPAGVRTEAFF. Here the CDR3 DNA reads TGTGCCAGCAGCCCGGCAGGGGTTCGCACTGAAGCTTTCTTT.

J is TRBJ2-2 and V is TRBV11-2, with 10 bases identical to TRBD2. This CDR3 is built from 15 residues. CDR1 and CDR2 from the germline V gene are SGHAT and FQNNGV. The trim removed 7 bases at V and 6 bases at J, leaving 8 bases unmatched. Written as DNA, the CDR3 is TGTGCCAGCACCGGACTAGCGGAAATCCCCGGGGAGCTGTTTTTT. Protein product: CASTGLAEIPGELFF.

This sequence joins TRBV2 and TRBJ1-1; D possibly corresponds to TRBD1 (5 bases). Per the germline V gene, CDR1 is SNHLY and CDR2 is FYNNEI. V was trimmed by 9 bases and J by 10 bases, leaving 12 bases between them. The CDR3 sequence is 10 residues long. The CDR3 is CARQEWGAFF. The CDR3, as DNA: TGTGCCAGACAGGAGTGGGGAGCTTTCTTT.

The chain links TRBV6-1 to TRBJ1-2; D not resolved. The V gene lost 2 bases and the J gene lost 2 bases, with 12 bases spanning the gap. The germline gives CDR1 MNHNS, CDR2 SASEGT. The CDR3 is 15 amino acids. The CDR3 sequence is CASSEYGWTNYGYTF. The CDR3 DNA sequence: TGTGCCAGCAGTGAATATGGTTGGACGAACTATGGCTACACCTTC.

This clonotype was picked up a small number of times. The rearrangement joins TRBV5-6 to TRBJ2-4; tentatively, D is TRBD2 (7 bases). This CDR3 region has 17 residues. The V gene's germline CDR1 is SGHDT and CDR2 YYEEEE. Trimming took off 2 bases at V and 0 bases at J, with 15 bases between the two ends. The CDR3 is CASSFEGGRLAKNIQYF. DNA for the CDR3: TGTGCCAGCAGCTTCGAGGGGGGGCGTCTAGCCAAAAACATTCAGTACTTC.

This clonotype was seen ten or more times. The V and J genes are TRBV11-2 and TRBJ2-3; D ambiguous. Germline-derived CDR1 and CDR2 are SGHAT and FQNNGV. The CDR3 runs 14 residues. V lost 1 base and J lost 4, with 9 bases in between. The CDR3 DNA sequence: TGTGCCAGCAGCTTAGTGAAGGTGGCAGATACGCAGTATTTT. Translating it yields CASSLVKVADTQYF.

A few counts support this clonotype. CDR3 coding DNA: TGTGCCACGGGGGGGACACAAGAGACCCAGTACTTC. This codes for CATGGTQETQYF. The chain is built from TRBV4-2 and TRBJ2-5, with 8 bases that match TRBD2. The CDR3 runs to 12 residues. The germline CDR1 and CDR2 sequences are LGHNA and YNFKEQ. With 10 bases clipped from V and 2 bases from J, the junction kept 3 bases outside the gene matches.

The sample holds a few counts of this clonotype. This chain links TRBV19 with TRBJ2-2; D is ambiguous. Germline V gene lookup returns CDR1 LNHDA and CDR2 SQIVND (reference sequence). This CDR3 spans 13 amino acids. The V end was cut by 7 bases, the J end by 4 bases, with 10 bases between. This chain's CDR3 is CASNWQLTGELFF. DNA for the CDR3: TGTGCCAGTAACTGGCAGCTCACCGGGGAGCTGTTTTTT.

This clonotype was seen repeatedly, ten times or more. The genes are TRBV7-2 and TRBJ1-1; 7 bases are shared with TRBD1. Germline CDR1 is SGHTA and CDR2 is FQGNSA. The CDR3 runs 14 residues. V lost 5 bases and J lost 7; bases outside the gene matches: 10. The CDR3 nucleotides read TGTGCCAGCAGCAAACAGGGGTTGTCCGGTGAAGCTTTCTTT. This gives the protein CASSKQGLSGEAFF. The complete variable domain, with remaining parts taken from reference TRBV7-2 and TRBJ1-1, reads GAGVSQSPSNKVTEKGKDVELRCDPISGHTALYWYRQSLGQGLEFLIYFQGNSAPDKSGLPSDRFSAERTGGSVSTLTIQRTQQEDSAVYLCASSKQGLSGEAFFGQGTRLTVV.

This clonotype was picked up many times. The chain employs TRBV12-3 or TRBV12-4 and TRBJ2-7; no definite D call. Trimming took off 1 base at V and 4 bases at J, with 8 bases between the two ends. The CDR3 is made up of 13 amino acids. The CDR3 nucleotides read TGTGCCAGCAGTTTAGGGCTACGGTACGAGCAGTACTTC. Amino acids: CASSLGLRYEQYF.

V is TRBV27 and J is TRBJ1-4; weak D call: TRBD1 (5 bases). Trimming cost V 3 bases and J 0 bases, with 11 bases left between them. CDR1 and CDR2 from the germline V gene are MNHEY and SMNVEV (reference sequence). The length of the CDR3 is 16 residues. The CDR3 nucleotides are TGTGCCAGCAGTTTGTGGGGGGATGCAACTAATGAAAAACTGTTTTTT. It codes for CASSLWGDATNEKLFF.

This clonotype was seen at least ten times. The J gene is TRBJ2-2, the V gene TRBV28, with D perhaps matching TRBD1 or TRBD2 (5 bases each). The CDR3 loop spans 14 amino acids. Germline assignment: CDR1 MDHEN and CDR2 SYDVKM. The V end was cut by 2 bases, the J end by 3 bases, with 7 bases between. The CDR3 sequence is CASSLTGHTGELFF. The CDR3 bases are TGTGCCAGCAGTTTAACGGGACACACCGGGGAGCTGTTTTTT.

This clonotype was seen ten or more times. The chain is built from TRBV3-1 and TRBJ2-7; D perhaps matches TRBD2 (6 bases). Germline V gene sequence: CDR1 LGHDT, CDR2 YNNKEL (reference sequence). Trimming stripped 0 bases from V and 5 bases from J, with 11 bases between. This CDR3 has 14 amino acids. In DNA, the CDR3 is TGTGCCAGCAGCCAAGAGGCGGGGAGCCACGAGCAGTACTTC. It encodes CASSQEAGSHEQYF.